The rows below give T cell receptor beta chains drawn from one sample of a study of blood T cell repertoires in COVID-19. Sequencing used immunoSEQ multiplex PCR; TCRdb keeps in-frame clones, though not all of them. The sample lists approximately 220,000 clones, about 91% occurring once. The sequencing input was PBMCs or T cells enriched from blood (not recorded which). These receptors all come from a woman in her thirties with acute COVID-19. Each CDR3 is given with its conserved first and last residue. The D gene is left open where the match is weak. Some rows mark clone size as missing; the rest say once, few, many or name a class of expanded clone.

d_call	v_call	clone_size	j_call	cdr3_aa	cdr3_nt
-	TRBV7-6	-	TRBJ1-2	CASSLWAGDHYGYTF	TGTGCCAGCAGCTTATGGGCAGGGGACCACTATGGCTACACCTTC
-	TRBV5-1	-	TRBJ1-1	CASSLVQGSVDNTEAFF	TGCGCCAGCAGCTTGGTGCAGGGGAGTGTCGATAACACTGAAGCTTTCTTT
TRBD1	TRBV6-5	-	TRBJ1-6	CASIGTGLNSPLHF	TGTGCCAGCATCGGGACAGGACTTAATTCACCCCTCCACTTT
-	TRBV30	-	TRBJ1-1	CAWSVIDMNTEAFF	TGTGCCTGGAGTGTCATAGACATGAACACTGAAGCTTTCTTT
-	TRBV29-1	once	TRBJ1-1	CSGSPFQGIEAFF	TGCAGCGGGAGTCCATTTCAGGGGATTGAAGCTTTCTTT
-	TRBV27	-	TRBJ1-6	CASRQVGNNSPLHF	TGTGCCAGTCGACAGGTTGGGAATAATTCACCCCTCCACTTT
TRBD1	TRBV28	-	TRBJ2-3	CASRLQGARTDTQYF	TGTGCCAGCAGACTACAGGGGGCCCGGACAGATACGCAGTATTTT
TRBD1	TRBV2	few	TRBJ1-1	CASPKEDRDTEAFF	TGTGCCAGCCCGAAGGAGGACAGGGACACTGAAGCTTTCTTT
-	TRBV29-1	-	TRBJ1-5	CSVGSYSNQPQHF	TGCAGCGTTGGCAGTTATAGCAATCAGCCCCAGCATTTT
-	TRBV7-9	-	TRBJ1-6	CASGRGSRSYNSPLHF	TGTGCCAGCGGTAGGGGATCCCGCTCCTATAATTCACCCCTCCACTTT
TRBD1	TRBV7-6	-	TRBJ2-3	CASSFSGQGTGDTQYF	TGTGCCAGCAGCTTTTCTGGACAGGGGACTGGAGATACGCAGTATTTT
-	TRBV19	-	TRBJ2-7	CASSMREAYEQYF	TGTGCCAGTAGTATGAGGGAAGCCTACGAGCAGTACTTC
-	TRBV5-4	-	TRBJ2-3	CASSLSTDNTQYF	TGTGCCAGCAGCTTGAGTACGGACAATACGCAGTATTTT
TRBD1	TRBV4-1	-	TRBJ2-1	CASSHPGTGNEQFF	TGCGCCAGCAGCCACCCCGGGACAGGCAATGAGCAGTTCTTC
-	TRBV15	-	TRBJ2-6	CASRGAASLSTSGANVLTF	TGTGCCAGCCGGGGGGCGGCGAGTCTCTCCACCTCTGGGGCCAACGTCCTGACTTTC
-	TRBV30	once	TRBJ2-3	CAWSGTNTQYF	TGTGCCTGGAGCGGTACCAATACGCAGTATTTT
TRBD1	TRBV30	many	TRBJ1-4	CAWSKQGVDEKLFF	TGTGCCTGGAGCAAACAGGGGGTCGATGAAAAACTGTTTTTT
-	TRBV10-3	-	TRBJ1-1	CAIRGLPAKAEAFF	TGTGCCATCAGGGGACTGCCTGCTAAGGCTGAAGCTTTCTTT
TRBD2	TRBV19	-	TRBJ2-3	CATSSGDTDTQYF	TGTGCCACTTCTAGCGGGGACACAGATACGCAGTATTTT
-	TRBV29-1	-	TRBJ1-1	CSVERNTEAFF	TGCAGCGTTGAACGGAACACTGAAGCTTTCTTT
TRBD1	TRBV4-1	few	TRBJ2-1	CASSSHPGTGTYNEQFF	TGCGCCAGCAGCTCCCACCCCGGGACAGGGACCTACAATGAGCAGTTCTTC
-	TRBV7-9	once	TRBJ1-1	CASSLANIGSHTEAFF	TGTGCCAGCAGCTTAGCGAATATAGGTAGCCACACTGAAGCTTTCTTT
-	TRBV3-1/TRBV3-2	-	TRBJ2-2	CASSPKTNTGELFF	TGTGCCAGCAGCCCTAAAACGAACACCGGGGAGCTGTTTTTT
-	TRBV6-6	-	TRBJ1-3	CASTPRGGLSGNTIYF	TGTGCCAGCACCCCACGGGGGGGCCTTTCTGGAAACACCATATATTTT
-	TRBV12-3/TRBV12-4	-	TRBJ2-1	CATQNGNEQFF	TGTGCCACCCAAAACGGCAATGAGCAGTTCTTC
TRBD1	TRBV9	once	TRBJ1-1	CASSPRPISGQGALWRNTEAFF	TGTGCCAGCAGCCCTAGGCCAATCTCGGGGCAGGGGGCCCTATGGAGGAACACTGAAGCTTTCTTT
-	TRBV7-6	-	TRBJ1-1	CASSLSAASEAFF	TGTGCCAGCAGCTTATCTGCGGCCAGTGAAGCTTTCTTT
-	TRBV27	-	TRBJ1-2	CASSLESGGTTGYTF	TGTGCCAGCAGTTTAGAATCTGGGGGGACTACTGGCTACACCTTC
-	TRBV6-5	-	TRBJ1-1	CASSSYVAENTEAFF	TGTGCCAGCAGTTCCTACGTAGCGGAGAACACTGAAGCTTTCTTT
TRBD1	TRBV4-1	-	TRBJ2-1	CASSQYRGFINEQFF	TGCGCCAGCAGCCAATACAGGGGCTTCATCAATGAGCAGTTCTTC
-	TRBV5-1	-	TRBJ1-1	CASSLQGVNTEAFF	TGCGCCAGCAGCTTACAGGGAGTTAACACTGAAGCTTTCTTT
TRBD1	TRBV11-2	-	TRBJ1-5	CASSRQGSPGPQHF	TGTGCCAGCAGTCGACAGGGGTCCCCAGGGCCCCAGCATTTT
TRBD1	TRBV7-2	-	TRBJ1-1	CASSWDSDTEAFF	TGTGCCAGCAGCTGGGACAGTGACACTGAAGCTTTCTTT
-	TRBV3-1/TRBV3-2	-	TRBJ1-6	CASSQGEYSPLHF	TGTGCCAGCAGCCAAGGGGAGTATTCACCCCTCCACTTT
-	TRBV11-2	-	TRBJ2-1	CASKTSTSYNEQFF	TGTGCCAGCAAGACTTCAACCTCCTACAATGAGCAGTTCTTC
TRBD1	TRBV30	-	TRBJ1-5	CAWSAGQDQPQHF	TGTGCCTGGAGTGCCGGACAGGACCAGCCCCAGCATTTT
-	TRBV7-6	-	TRBJ2-3	CASSRTAVGLDTQYF	TGTGCCAGCAGCCGAACCGCGGTAGGATTAGATACGCAGTATTTT